This T cell receptor beta chain is from a study of T-cell reconstitution after alpha-beta-depleted transplantation in children. Study-level points and caveats: High day-60 TCRbeta diversity in some patients came from surviving recipient T cells and thymic progenitors. Reportedly, roughly two months post-transplant, alpha-beta T cells arose from several hundred expanded graft clones. Newly generated T cells supplied most T-cell counts and diversity one year post-transplant.

A TCRbeta library incorporating unique molecular identifiers was prepared. In TCRdb, the PCR reads were re-called with MiXCR into one record per CDR3 protein. Here the sample spans about 580,000 distinct CDR3 sequences, 20% to 25% being singletons. There are 12 residues in the CDR3. The ends were cut back, 3 bases at V and 4 bases at J, with 6 bases in the middle. Germline V gene sequence: CDR1 SQVTM, CDR2 ANQGSEA. This clonotype came up many times. Its target is not known. The chain recombines TRBV29-1 with TRBJ2-2; D not certain. The starting material was PBMCs, mostly from graft donor cells, obtained 360 days after TCRalphabeta/CD19-depleted stem cell transplant. The TCR comes from a boy younger than two who had a stem cell transplant for acute myeloid leukemia, so the T cells may come from the graft donor. The CDR3 loop reads CSVDPSTGELFF. In DNA, the CDR3 is TGCAGCGTTGACCCGAGCACCGGGGAGCTGTTTTTT.